This T cell receptor (beta chain) was retrieved from a study of cytomegalovirus exposure and HLA in healthy donors. Overall study findings and caveats: Later on, an analysis showed TCR association rates differing by HLA locus, with DRB1 the most and HLA-C the fewest.

The junction had 8 bases not matched to a gene; V was cut back by 2 bases and J by 4 bases. The CDR3 consists of 16 residues. CDR1 and CDR2 (germline): SGHVS, FNYEAQ. A multiplex PCR was run with 60 Vbeta primers and 13 Jbeta primers. Libraries were prepared by immunoSEQ multiplex PCR; TCRdb keeps only in-frame clonotypes and omits some of them. The sample lists about 140,000 clones, 75% to 80% occurring once. With respect to this clone: Its antigen is still unknown. Other nucleotide sequences from this sample produce the same CDR3.

V and J are TRBV7-6 and TRBJ2-3; 8 bases are a match to TRBD2. The sample was PBMCs. This receptor was obtained from a man aged 18-30 years in good health and CMV-seronegative. The CDR3 coding sequence is TGTGCCAGCAGCTTACGGCGCGCGGGGGGAGCAGATACGCAGTATTTT. It yields the protein CASSLRRAGGADTQYF.